The present entry profiles one TCR beta chain with its context. Its target is not known. This record belongs to a study of cytomegalovirus exposure and HLA in healthy donors. The V and J ends lost 0 bases and 2 bases respectively, with 12 bases between them. Germline values: CDR1 LNHDA, CDR2 SQIVND (reference sequence). This CDR3 comprises 16 residues. Clones were sequenced by immunoSEQ multiplex PCR, and TCRdb holds only the in-frame ones, with some missing. The data contain 170,000 or so clones, approximately 84% of them singletons. Separation from the roughly 700-subject first cohort characterized the roughly 120-subject validation cohort, to which the donors belonged. Overall study findings and caveats: The study found most TCR sequences rare, yet found some public TCRs in many donors.

The TCR was taken from a young woman in good health and CMV-seropositive. V usage is TRBV19 and J usage is TRBJ2-3; tentative D call: TRBD2 (6 bases). The specimen was PBMCs. The CDR3 nucleotides read TGTGCCAGTAGTATAGATTACGGGGGAACCACAGATACGCAGTATTTT. Protein: CASSIDYGGTTDTQYF.